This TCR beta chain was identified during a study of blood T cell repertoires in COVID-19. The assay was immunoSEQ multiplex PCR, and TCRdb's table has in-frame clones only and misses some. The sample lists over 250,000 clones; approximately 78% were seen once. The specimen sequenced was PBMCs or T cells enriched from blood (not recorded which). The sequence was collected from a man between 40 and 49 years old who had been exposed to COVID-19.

CDR3 DNA sequence: TGCGCCAGCAGCCAACCCACTAGCGGGAGTTCAGACGAGCAGTACTTC. This translates into CASSQPTSGSSDEQYF. The genes are TRBV4-1 and TRBJ2-7, with TRBD2 matching over 11 bases. V was pared by 2 bases and J by 5 bases, with 8 bases of the junction left unmatched. The CDR3 has 16 amino acids. Germline CDR1 and CDR2: MGHRA and YSYEKL.